The source of this T cell receptor (beta chain) is a study of CD8 T cells in Susac syndrome. General study points: Repertoires of Susac syndrome CD4+ T cells lacked clonal expansion. Individuals included in the TCR sequencing and HLA analysis were acknowledged by the study to be relatively few in number.

The RNA, about 0.45 to 1 ug, was put through reverse transcription using random hexamers. With immunoSEQ multiplex PCR, TCR beta CDR3 was amplified across 54 Vbeta and 13 Jbeta. TCRdb recomputed calls from the immunoSEQ multiplex PCR reads with MiXCR, one row per CDR3 protein. The repertoire holds 240,000 or so distinct CDR3 sequences, with about 95% as singletons. CDR3 length: 14 residues. V gave up 8 bases and J gave up 5 bases, with 19 bases separating them. Germline V CDR1 and CDR2: LNHDA, SQIVND (reference sequence). In the case of this clonotype: Its matching antigen is unknown.

The sample taken for sequencing was CD4+ T cells from PBMCs. This rearrangement joins TRBV19 to TRBJ2-7; D not resolved. The source of this sequence is a human donor with Susac syndrome. CDR3 sequence reads: CASSVEGSQNEQYF. Here the CDR3 DNA reads TGTGCCAGTTCCGTCGAAGGGTCCCAGAACGAGCAGTACTTC.